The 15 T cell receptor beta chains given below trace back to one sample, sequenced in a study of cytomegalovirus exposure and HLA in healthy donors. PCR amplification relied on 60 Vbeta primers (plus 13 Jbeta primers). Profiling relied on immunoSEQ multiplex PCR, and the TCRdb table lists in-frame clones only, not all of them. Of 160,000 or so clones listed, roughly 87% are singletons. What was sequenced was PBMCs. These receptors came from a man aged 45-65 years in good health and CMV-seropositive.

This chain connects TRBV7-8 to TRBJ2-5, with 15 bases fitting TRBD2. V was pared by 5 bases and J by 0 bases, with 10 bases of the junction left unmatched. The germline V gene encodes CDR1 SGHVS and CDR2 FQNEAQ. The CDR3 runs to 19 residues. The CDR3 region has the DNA TGTGCCAGCAGCGCGCGGACTAGCGGGGGGGCCCACGACCAAGAGACCCAGTACTTC. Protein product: CASSARTSGGAHDQETQYF.

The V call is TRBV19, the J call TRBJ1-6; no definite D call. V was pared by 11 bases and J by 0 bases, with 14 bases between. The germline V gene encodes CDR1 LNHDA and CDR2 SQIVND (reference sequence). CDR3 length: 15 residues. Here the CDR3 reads CAAKDSSSYNSPLHF. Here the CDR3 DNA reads TGTGCCGCAAAGGACTCGAGCTCCTATAATTCACCCCTCCACTTT.

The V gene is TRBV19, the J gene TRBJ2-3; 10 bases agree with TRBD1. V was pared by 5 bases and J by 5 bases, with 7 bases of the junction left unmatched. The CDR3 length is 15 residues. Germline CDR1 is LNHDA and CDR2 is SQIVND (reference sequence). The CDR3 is CASSVGTGDGDTQYF. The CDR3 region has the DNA TGTGCCAGTAGTGTAGGGACAGGGGATGGAGATACGCAGTATTTT.

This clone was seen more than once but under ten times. The CDR3 protein is CASSPQATNEKLFF. The CDR3 DNA reads as TGCGCCAGCAGCCCCCAGGCGACTAATGAAAAACTGTTTTTT. The chain joins TRBV4-3 to TRBJ1-4; no clear D gene. Germline lookup yields CDR1 LGHNA and CDR2 YSLEER. Trimming left V 4 bases short and J 2 bases short, with 8 bases between. This CDR3 region has 14 residues.

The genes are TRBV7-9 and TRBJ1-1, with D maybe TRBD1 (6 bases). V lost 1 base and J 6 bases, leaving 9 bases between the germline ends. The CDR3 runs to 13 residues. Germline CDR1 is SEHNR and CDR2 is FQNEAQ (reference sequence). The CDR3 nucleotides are TGTGCCAGCAGCTTAGGCAGGGGCCCTGAAGCTTTCTTT. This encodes CASSLGRGPEAFF.

Here the CDR3 DNA reads TGTGCCAGCAGCTCAGCCGGTCCCACCAACTATGGCTACACCTTC. Its protein is CASSSAGPTNYGYTF. The J gene is TRBJ1-2, the V gene TRBV7-9; D remains unclear. The V end lost 4 bases, the J end lost 2 bases, and 14 bases lay between the germline ends. The germline gives CDR1 SEHNR, CDR2 FQNEAQ (reference sequence). The CDR3 length is 15 residues.

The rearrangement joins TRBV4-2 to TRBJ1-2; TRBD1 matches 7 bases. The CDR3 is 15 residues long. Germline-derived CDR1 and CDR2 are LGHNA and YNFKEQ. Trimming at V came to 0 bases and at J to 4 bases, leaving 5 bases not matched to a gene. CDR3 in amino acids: CASSQDDRETYGYTF. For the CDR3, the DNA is TGTGCCAGCAGCCAAGACGACAGGGAAACCTATGGCTACACCTTC.

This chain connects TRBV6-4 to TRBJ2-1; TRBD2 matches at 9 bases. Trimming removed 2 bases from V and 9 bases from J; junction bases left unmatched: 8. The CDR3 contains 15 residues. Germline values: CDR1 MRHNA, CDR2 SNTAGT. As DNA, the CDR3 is TGTGCCAGCAGTGACATGGGACTAGCTTTGGGTGAGCAGTTCTTC. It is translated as CASSDMGLALGEQFF.

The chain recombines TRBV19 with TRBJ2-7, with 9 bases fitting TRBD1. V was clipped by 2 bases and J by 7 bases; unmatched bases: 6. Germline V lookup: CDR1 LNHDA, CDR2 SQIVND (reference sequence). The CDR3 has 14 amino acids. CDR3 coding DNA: TGTGCCAGTAGTATAATTGGACAGGGGCAAGAGCAGTACTTC. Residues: CASSIIGQGQEQYF.

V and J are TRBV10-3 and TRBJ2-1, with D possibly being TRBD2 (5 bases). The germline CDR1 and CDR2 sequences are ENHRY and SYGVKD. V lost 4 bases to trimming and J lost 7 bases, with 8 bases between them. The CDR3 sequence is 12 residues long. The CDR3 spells CAISVAGNEQFF. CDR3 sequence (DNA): TGTGCCATCAGTGTTGCGGGTAATGAGCAGTTCTTC.

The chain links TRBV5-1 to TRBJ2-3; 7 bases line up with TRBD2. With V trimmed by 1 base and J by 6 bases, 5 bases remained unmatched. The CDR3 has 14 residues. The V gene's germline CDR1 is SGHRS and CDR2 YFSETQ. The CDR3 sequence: CASSLRAGSDTQYF. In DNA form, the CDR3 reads TGCGCCAGCAGCTTGCGAGCGGGGTCGGATACGCAGTATTTT.

The CDR3 reads CASGGSIQETQYF. The CDR3, as DNA: TGTGCCAGCGGGGGGTCGATCCAAGAGACCCAGTACTTC. The rearrangement uses TRBV7-2 and TRBJ2-5; D possibly corresponds to TRBD2 (6 bases). Deletions cut 8 bases from V and 1 base from J, with 11 bases between. Germline values: CDR1 SGHTA, CDR2 FQGNSA. This CDR3 region has 13 residues.

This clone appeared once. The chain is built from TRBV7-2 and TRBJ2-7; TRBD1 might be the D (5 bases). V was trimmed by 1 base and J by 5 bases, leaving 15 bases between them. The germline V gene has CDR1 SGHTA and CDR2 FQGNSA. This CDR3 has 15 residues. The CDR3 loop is CASSLDRARANEQYF. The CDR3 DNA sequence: TGTGCCAGCAGCTTAGATCGGGCCAGGGCGAACGAGCAGTACTTC.

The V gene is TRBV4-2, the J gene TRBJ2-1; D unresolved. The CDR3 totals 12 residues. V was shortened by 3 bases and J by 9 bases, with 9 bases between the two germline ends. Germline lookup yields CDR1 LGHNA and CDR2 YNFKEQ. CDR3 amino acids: CASSQSFGEQFF. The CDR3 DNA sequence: TGTGCCAGCAGCCAGAGCTTTGGTGAGCAGTTCTTC.

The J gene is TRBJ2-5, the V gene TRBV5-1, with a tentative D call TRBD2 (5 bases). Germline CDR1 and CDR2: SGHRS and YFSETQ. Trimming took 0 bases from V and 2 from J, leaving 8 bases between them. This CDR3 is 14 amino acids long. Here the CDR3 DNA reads TGCGCCAGCAGCTTGGGCCCGGGGCAAGAGACCCAGTACTTC. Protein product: CASSLGPGQETQYF.